These 15 T cell receptor beta chains originate from one sample sequenced in a study of blood T cell repertoires in COVID-19. TCRdb's copy holds only in-frame clones and misses some; the assay was immunoSEQ multiplex PCR. The sample has around 160,000 clones, roughly 90% seen once. Material: peripheral blood. These receptors all come from a human donor in a cohort sampled during active COVID-19.

DNA for the CDR3: TGCAGTGCTAGTCTGAGTAGCGGGGATACGCAGTATTTT. It translates to CSASLSSGDTQYF. The chain employs TRBV20-1 and TRBJ2-3; 7 bases line up with TRBD2. The CDR3 totals 13 residues. Germline assignment: CDR1 DFQATT and CDR2 SNEGSKA (reference sequence). Germline trimming cut 3 bases from V and 6 bases from J; bases unmatched to any gene: 6.

The rearrangement links TRBV15 to TRBJ1-5; 7 bases are shared with TRBD1. V lost 1 base, J lost 4 bases, and 7 bases stayed unmatched. Germline-derived CDR1 and CDR2 are LNHNV and YYDKDF (reference sequence). The CDR3 is 16 residues long. The DNA for the CDR3 is TGTGCCACCAGCAGAGGGCGGGACAGCATAAATCAGCCCCAGCATTTT. Protein sequence: CATSRGRDSINQPQHF.

This chain uses TRBV4-3 with TRBJ2-1; D perhaps matches TRBD2 (5 bases). V lost 0 bases to trimming and J lost 2 bases, with 14 bases between them. The germline CDR1 and CDR2 sequences are LGHNA and YSLEER. The CDR3 is 17 residues long. The CDR3 loop is CASSQDGPRGPYNEQFF. CDR3 DNA: TGCGCCAGCAGCCAAGATGGTCCCCGCGGGCCCTACAATGAGCAGTTCTTC.

This clone was detected a few times. The chain is built from TRBV15 and TRBJ2-1; 15 bases are shared with TRBD2. The germline CDR1 and CDR2 sequences are LNHNV and YYDKDF (reference sequence). Losses at the gene ends were 5 bases for V and 9 bases for J; bases not matched to a gene: 11. CDR3 length: 17 residues. CDR3 region: CATSGGTSGRSQLEQFF. In DNA, the CDR3 is TGTGCCACCAGCGGCGGGACTAGCGGGAGGTCCCAACTTGAGCAGTTCTTC.

The rearrangement links TRBV5-3 to TRBJ2-5; weak D call: TRBD1 (5 bases). TRBV5-3 is identified as an open reading frame with a role that is uncertain. This CDR3 comprises 14 residues. The germline V and J ends were trimmed by 1 base and 1 base, with 8 bases remaining between them. The CDR3 bases are TGTGCCAGAAGCTTGATCAGGGTCCAAGAGACCCAGTACTTC. Its translation: CARSLIRVQETQYF.

The chain's CDR3 is CASSSGLAGADTQYF. CDR3 in DNA: TGTGCCAGCAGCTCCGGACTAGCGGGGGCAGATACGCAGTATTTT. The chain joins TRBV11-3 to TRBJ2-3; 13 bases line up with TRBD2. The CDR3 loop spans 15 amino acids. The trim removed 4 bases at V and 4 bases at J, leaving 2 bases unmatched. Germline CDR1 reads SGHNT; CDR2 reads YENEEA. Full variable domain (missing parts from reference TRBV11-3 and TRBJ2-3): EAGVVQSPRYKIIEKKQPVAFWCNPISGHNTLYWYLQNLGQGPELLIRYENEEAVDDSQLPKDRFSAERLKGVDSTLKIQPAELGDSAVYLCASSSGLAGADTQYFGPGTRLTVL.

V is TRBV28 and J is TRBJ2-1, with 8 bases identical to TRBD2. This CDR3 has 15 amino acids. Germline V gene lookup returns CDR1 MDHEN and CDR2 SYDVKM. V lost 8 bases and J lost 1; bases outside the gene matches: 7. DNA for the CDR3: TGTGCCAGCGGCACCTCGGGGGGGTCCTACAATGAGCAGTTCTTC. As protein: CASGTSGGSYNEQFF.

The CDR3 DNA reads TGTGCCAGCAGTTTTTTAGGGGCGGGGACCGGGGAGCTGTTTTTT. Its translation: CASSFLGAGTGELFF. This rearrangement joins TRBV28 to TRBJ2-2, with D possibly TRBD2 on 6 matching bases. Trimming removed 3 bases at V and 5 bases at J, with 13 bases between. Germline-derived CDR1 and CDR2 are MDHEN and SYDVKM. The CDR3 is 15 residues long.

This clone has a handful of counts. This chain uses TRBV25-1 with TRBJ1-2; D call uncertain. Germline V gene lookup returns CDR1 MGHDK and CDR2 SYGVNS. The CDR3 is 15 amino acids. Trimming took 0 bases from V and 8 from J, leaving 16 bases between them. This CDR3 is CASSEYTRGGLGYTF. The DNA for the CDR3 is TGTGCCAGCAGTGAATACACTCGGGGAGGCCTGGGCTACACCTTC.

This rearrangement joins TRBV6-5 to TRBJ1-1; the D is unclear. This CDR3 has 13 amino acids. Germline V lookup: CDR1 MNHEY, CDR2 SVGAGI. The V end was cut by 6 bases, the J end by 1 base, with 9 bases between. CDR3 in DNA: TGTGCCAGCAGACGGTCACCGAACACTGAAGCTTTCTTT. It specifies CASRRSPNTEAFF.

V is TRBV5-4 and J is TRBJ1-1, with a tentative D call TRBD1 (6 bases). The length of the CDR3 is 20 residues. Germline V CDR1 and CDR2: SGHNT, YYREEE (reference sequence). The germline V and J ends were trimmed by 0 bases and 1 base, with 25 bases remaining between them. The DNA for the CDR3 is TGTGCCAGCAGCTTGGCCTTGATTCGCCGCGAGGACAGCTGGAACACTGAAGCTTTCTTT. It yields the protein CASSLALIRREDSWNTEAFF.

The chain recombines TRBV7-8 with TRBJ2-1, with D tentatively TRBD2 (6 bases). Per the germline V gene, CDR1 is SGHVS and CDR2 is FQNEAQ. This CDR3 is 16 amino acids long. Trimming removed 4 bases at V and 9 bases at J, with 22 bases between. In DNA, the CDR3 is TGTGCCAGCAGCTCGCGTCCTACTCCAGGGAGGTTTGAGCAGTTCTTC. Its protein is CASSSRPTPGRFEQFF.

The CDR3 sequence is CASSQDRDRGRRGRGYTF. Written as DNA, the CDR3 is TGTGCCAGCAGCCAAGATCGGGACAGGGGGCGCAGAGGCCGTGGCTACACCTTC. V and J are TRBV3-1 (or the pseudogene TRBV3-2) and TRBJ1-2, with 12 bases matching TRBD1. The CDR3 has 18 residues. V was clipped by 0 bases and J by 7 bases; unmatched bases: 12. CDR1 LGHDT and CDR2 YNNKEL come from the germline V gene (reference sequence).

This clone appeared a single time. The V call is TRBV19, the J call TRBJ1-3; 11 bases fit TRBD1. With V trimmed by 4 bases and J by 1 base, 6 bases remained unmatched. The CDR3 has 17 amino acids. In germline, CDR1 is LNHDA, CDR2 SQIVND (reference sequence). DNA of the CDR3: TGTGCCAGTAGTAGAGGACAGGGGGCGAGGTCTGGAAACACCATATATTTT. Its protein product is CASSRGQGARSGNTIYF.

V and J are TRBV4-2 and TRBJ1-6; the match to TRBD1 covers 8 bases. Germline CDR1 is LGHNA and CDR2 is YNFKEQ. Trimming cost V 0 bases and J 10 bases; bases outside gene matches: 11. CDR3 length: 17 residues. The CDR3, as DNA: TGTGCCAGCAGCCAAGAAAGTCTAGCAGGGGGCAACTCACCCCTCCACTTT. Its translation is CASSQESLAGGNSPLHF.